This T cell receptor beta chain was profiled in a study of radiation and T cells in renal cell carcinoma (dated by TCRdb to about 2020). With regard to the full study: The samples were drawn from a clinical trial, where primary renal cell carcinomas were treated with 15 Gy of stereotactic body radiation therapy and then removed by nephrectomy 4 weeks afterward. In total, 50 to 60 samples, comprising approximately 25 tumors and roughly 27 peripheral blood samples, were subjected to TCR beta sequencing. In the roughly 49 samples combined, 4 million to 5 million unique CDR3 nucleotide sequences were found, encoding about 3 million unique CDR3 amino acid sequences.

This clone is a singleton in its sample. It lacks a known antigen. No much larger clone exists at a distance of one base, and base qualities are not known. Read against the paper, the sample's time point label means: blood 2 weeks post-SBRT. The treatment or condition label on this specimen signifies: 15 Gy SBRT to primary tumor, nephrectomy 4 weeks later. Serial peripheral blood from radiation-treated patients was sampled at baseline, 2 weeks and 4 weeks after SBRT to track tumor-enriched clonotypes. Every patient's renal cell carcinoma showed clear cell pathology. Genomic DNA for TCR sequencing was prepared using the QIAamp DNA Blood Mini Kit (Qiagen). Samples were included in the analyses only if all quality control checks were passed. Here is what the overall study found, with its caveats: Tracking of blood repertoire dynamics stopped at four to five weeks after treatment, with no follow-up past that point. Effects of radiation dose or scheduling on the TCR repertoire could not be addressed with the single-armed trial design. An increase in top tumor clonotypes in blood was observed from baseline to 2 weeks post-radiation, followed by contraction by 4 weeks, which was taken to suggest transient expansion of tumor-resident clones. Because no pretreatment tumor biopsies were available, whether clonotypes were present in the tumor at baseline could not be determined.

From its cysteine to its phenylalanine, the CDR3 spans 13 amino acids. Only the CDR3 DNA stays, 39 bases, in frame from base 1. Trimming leaves V shorter by 8 bases and J shorter by 4 bases, with the junction holding 4 bases beyond the gene matches. The germline V gene (reference sequence) specifies LNHDA as CDR1 and SQIVND as CDR2. TCR beta libraries were generated from genomic DNA with the immunoSEQ kit, following the manufacturer's recommendations. For library preparation, a first multiplex PCR was performed with proprietary primers, followed by a second PCR in which unique barcodes were added, and bead cleanups were performed after each round. Each sample batch included a kit-provided positive control reaction and a negative control reaction. The final libraries were assessed on an Agilent 4200 TapeStation D1000 ScreenTape, pooled by volume, and quantified by qPCR. An Illumina NextSeq500 fitted with a MidOutput 150-cycle cartridge performed the sequencing, running 156 Read1 cycles and 15 Index1 cycles with the kit's custom primers. The pooled library was loaded at 0.75 to 1 pM, with an approximately 20% PhiX control spiked in. Per the original workflow: Vendor-processed data were analyzed in R, with a clonotype defined as all T cells sharing the same CDR3 nucleotide sequence. In the clone abundance analyses, frequencies in each sample were normalized to that sample's 10,000 most abundant clones. Public T cell clones, which averaged fewer than five per sample, were removed prior to analysis. Tumor-enriched clonotypes and baseline blood-enriched clonotypes were defined as those with an abundance difference of at least 32-fold between compartments. A beta-binomial differential abundance model was used to identify clonotypes that expanded or contracted between blood time points. Tumor-blood repertoire similarity was measured with the Baroni-Urbani and Buser coefficient, and groups were compared using two-tailed Wilcoxon tests in R. TCRdb carries this immuneACCESS record with in-frame sequences only. Its versions omit some clonotypes, under half of them owing to an unresolved V gene in the studies checked, with the rest unexplained. D and trimming were read from the DNA, whereas the V and J calls and clone size are those reported in that table. Here the sample has roughly 150,000 clones; over 80% occur a single time. 10% to 15% of the sample rests with the top ten.

The input for sequencing was blood, taken from a patient whose treatment included radiotherapy and nephrectomy. In this chain, TRBV19 is recombined with TRBJ2-1, and TRBD1 matches 8 of the central bases. The TCR originated in a woman in her fifties or sixties with renal cell carcinoma. The DNA sequence is as follows: TGTGCCAGTGGACAGGGAGTTTACAATGAGCAGTTCTTC. Translated, it reads CASGQGVYNEQFF.